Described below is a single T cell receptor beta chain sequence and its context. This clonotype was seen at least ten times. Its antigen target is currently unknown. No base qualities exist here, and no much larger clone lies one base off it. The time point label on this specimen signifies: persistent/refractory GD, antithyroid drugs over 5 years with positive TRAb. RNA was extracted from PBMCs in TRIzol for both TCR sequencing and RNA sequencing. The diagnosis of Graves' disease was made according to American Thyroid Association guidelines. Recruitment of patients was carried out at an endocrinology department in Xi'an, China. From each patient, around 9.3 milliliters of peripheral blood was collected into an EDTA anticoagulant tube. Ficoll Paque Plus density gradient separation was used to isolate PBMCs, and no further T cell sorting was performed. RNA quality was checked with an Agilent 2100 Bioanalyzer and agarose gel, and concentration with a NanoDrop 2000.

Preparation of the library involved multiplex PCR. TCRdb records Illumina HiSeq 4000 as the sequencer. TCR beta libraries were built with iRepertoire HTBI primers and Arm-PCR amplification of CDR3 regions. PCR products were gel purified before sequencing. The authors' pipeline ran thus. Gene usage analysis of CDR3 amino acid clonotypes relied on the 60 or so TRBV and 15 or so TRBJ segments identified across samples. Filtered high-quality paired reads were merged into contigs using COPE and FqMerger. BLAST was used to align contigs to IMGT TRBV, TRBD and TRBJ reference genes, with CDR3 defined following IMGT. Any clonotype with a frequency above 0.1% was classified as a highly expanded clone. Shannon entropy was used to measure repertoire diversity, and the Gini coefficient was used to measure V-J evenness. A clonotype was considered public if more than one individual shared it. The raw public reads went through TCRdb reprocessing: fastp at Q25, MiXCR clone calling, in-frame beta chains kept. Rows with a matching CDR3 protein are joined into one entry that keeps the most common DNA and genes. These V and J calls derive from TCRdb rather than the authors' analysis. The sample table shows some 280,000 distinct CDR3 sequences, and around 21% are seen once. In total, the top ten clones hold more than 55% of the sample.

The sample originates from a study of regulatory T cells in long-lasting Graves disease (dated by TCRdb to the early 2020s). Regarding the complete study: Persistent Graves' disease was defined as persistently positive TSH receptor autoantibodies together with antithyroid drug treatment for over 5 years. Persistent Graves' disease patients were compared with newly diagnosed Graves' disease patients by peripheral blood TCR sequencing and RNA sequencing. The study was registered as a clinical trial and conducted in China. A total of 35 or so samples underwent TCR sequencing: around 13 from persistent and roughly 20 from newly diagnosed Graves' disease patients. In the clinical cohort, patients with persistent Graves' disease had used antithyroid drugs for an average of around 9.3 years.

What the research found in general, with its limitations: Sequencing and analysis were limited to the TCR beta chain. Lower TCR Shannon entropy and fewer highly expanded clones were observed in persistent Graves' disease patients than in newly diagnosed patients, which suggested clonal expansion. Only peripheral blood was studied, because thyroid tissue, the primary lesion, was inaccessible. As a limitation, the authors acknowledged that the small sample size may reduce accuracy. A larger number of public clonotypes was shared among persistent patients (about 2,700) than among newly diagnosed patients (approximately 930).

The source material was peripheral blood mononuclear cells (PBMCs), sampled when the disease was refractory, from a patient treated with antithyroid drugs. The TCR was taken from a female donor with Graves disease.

The CDR3: CASSHPGVLEQYF. The DNA reads as follows: TGTGCCAGCAGCCACCCAGGGGTCTTGGAGCAGTACTTC. The V and J genes are TRBV11-2 and TRBJ2-7, and possibly TRBD1, on 6 matching bases. The CDR3 sequence holds 13 residues, the cysteine and phenylalanine included. Only the CDR3 DNA stays, 39 bases, in frame from base 1. The germline V gene sets CDR1 to SGHAT and CDR2 to FQNNGV. Deletion took 5 bases off V and 7 bases off J, with a span of 15 bases between the germline ends.